Shown below are 9 T cell receptor beta chains from a single sample sequenced in a study of neoadjuvant anti-PD-1 for oral cavity cancer. Only in-frame clones appear in the TCRdb table, and some are missing; sequencing was by immunoSEQ multiplex PCR. The data contain approximately 17,000 clones, around 72% of them singletons. The source was PBMCs, collected before nivolumab (anti-PD-1) treatment. These TCRs come from a person aged 35 to 85 with oral cavity squamous cell carcinoma.

The chain carries TRBV5-8 and TRBJ1-5, with D unresolved. Trimming left V 4 bases short and J 0 bases short, with 14 bases between. The CDR3 has 16 residues. Germline CDR1 SGHTS, CDR2 YDEGEE. The CDR3 reads CASSRPRRYSNQPQHF. For the CDR3, the DNA is TGTGCCAGCAGCCGCCCCCGAAGGTATAGCAATCAGCCCCAGCATTTT.

The chain recombines TRBV30 with TRBJ1-2, with 8 bases identical to TRBD1. The CDR3 length is 16 residues. Trimming took 3 bases from V and 4 from J; bases not matched to a gene: 13. Germline-derived CDR1 and CDR2 are GTSNPN and SVGIG (reference sequence). CDR3 amino acids: CAWSYRGRTGFYGYTF. In nucleotides, the CDR3 is TGTGCCTGGAGCTATCGAGGGAGGACAGGGTTCTATGGCTACACCTTC.

This clone has a handful of counts. CDR3: CASSLSPGEETQYF. In DNA, the CDR3 is TGTGCCAGCAGCTTATCCCCAGGGGAAGAGACCCAGTACTTC. This chain connects TRBV7-3 to TRBJ2-5, with D possibly matching TRBD1 (6 bases). The CDR3 spans 14 residues. Germline loops: CDR1 SGHTA, CDR2 FQGTGA. V was trimmed by 2 bases and J by 3 bases, leaving 10 bases between them.

This chain uses TRBV7-9 with TRBJ2-3, with 10 bases matching TRBD2. J was trimmed by 2 bases and V by 2 bases; bases with no gene match: 10. The CDR3 has 18 amino acids. Germline values: CDR1 SEHNR, CDR2 FQNEAQ (reference sequence). The CDR3 DNA reads TGTGCCAGCAGCTTACCCCGGGCTAGCGGGAGTCCCACAGATACGCAGTATTTT. Protein: CASSLPRASGSPTDTQYF.

V is TRBV5-4 and J is TRBJ1-4; D might be TRBD1 (5 bases). Per germline, CDR1 SGHNT and CDR2 YYREEE (reference sequence). The CDR3 extends over 16 amino acids. The V end was cut by 6 bases, the J end by 8 bases, with 23 bases between. The CDR3 coding sequence is TGTGCCAGCAAGCGTTATGATGGGGGAGCGGGGGAAAAACTGTTTTTT. Protein sequence: CASKRYDGGAGEKLFF.

The chain joins TRBV7-9 to TRBJ2-7; TRBD1 agrees at 7 bases. V was pared by 3 bases and J by 2 bases, with 10 bases of the junction left unmatched. Per the germline V gene, CDR1 is SEHNR and CDR2 is FQNEAQ (reference sequence). There are 16 residues in the CDR3. The CDR3 here is CASSLEETGNTYEQYF. CDR3 bases: TGTGCCAGCAGCTTGGAGGAGACAGGGAATACCTACGAGCAGTACTTC.

The rearrangement joins TRBV6-1 to TRBJ2-7, with D perhaps TRBD1 or TRBD2 (7 bases each). V was pared by 3 bases and J by 1 base, with 13 bases between. This CDR3 is 15 amino acids long. The germline gives CDR1 MNHNS, CDR2 SASEGT. CDR3 in amino acids: CASSDQGGLSYEQYF. The DNA of the CDR3 is TGTGCCAGCAGTGATCAGGGGGGGCTTTCCTACGAGCAGTACTTC.

The chain employs TRBV6-1 and TRBJ1-2, with TRBD1 identical over 7 bases. The CDR3 spans 14 residues. Germline CDR1 MNHNS, CDR2 SASEGT. J lost 0 bases, V lost 5 bases, and 3 bases had no gene match. Here the CDR3 DNA reads TGTGCCAGCAGTTCGACAGGGACTAACTATGGCTACACCTTC. Translation gives CASSSTGTNYGYTF.

The chain is built from TRBV7-2 and TRBJ2-7; TRBD1 matches at 7 bases. CDR1 and CDR2 (germline): SGHTA, FQGNSA. The CDR3 is 15 residues long. Germline trimming cut 5 bases from V and 2 bases from J; bases unmatched to any gene: 9. CDR3 region: CASSPRTGQTYEQYF. Here the CDR3 DNA reads TGTGCCAGCAGCCCCCGGACGGGACAGACCTACGAGCAGTACTTC.